This T cell receptor (beta chain) was captured by sequencing in a study of T cell responses to AZD1222 COVID-19 vaccine. The study, taken as a whole, reports: White British donors predominated, females outnumbered males, and clonal diversity was possibly underestimated.

Comments on this clone: Its antigen remains unidentified.

Sequencing used immunoSEQ multiplex PCR; TCRdb keeps in-frame clones, though not all of them. This table holds about 180,000 clones, about 90% found once. This CDR3 comprises 19 residues. The trim removed 5 bases at V and 2 bases at J, leaving 15 bases unmatched. Germline assignment: CDR1 SGHVS and CDR2 FQNEAQ. This sequence joins TRBV7-8 and TRBJ2-6; 7 bases fit TRBD1. This specimen was peripheral blood, taken on day 0 of AZD1222 vaccination. This sequence was found in an adult in good health. The CDR3 sequence: CASSPQPFLGGPGANVLTF. CDR3 sequence (DNA): TGTGCCAGCAGCCCCCAACCCTTTCTAGGGGGCCCTGGGGCCAACGTCCTGACTTTC. The complete variable domain, with remaining parts taken from reference TRBV7-8 and TRBJ2-6, reads GAGVSQSPRYKVAKRGQDVALRCDPISGHVSLFWYQQALGQGPEFLTYFQNEAQLDKSGLPSDRFFAERPEGSVSTLKIQRTQQEDSAVYLCASSPQPFLGGPGANVLTFGAGSRLTVL.